This TCR beta chain was documented in a study of patients and donors after allogeneic stem cell transplantation (TCRdb year 2020). For CDR1 and CDR2, the germline V gene lists MNHEY and SVGEGT. The CDR3 runs 16 residues from the cysteine to the phenylalanine. Only CDR3 DNA is held: 48 bases, read in frame from base 1. Trimming takes 0 bases off V and 4 bases off J; junction bases not matched to a gene: 6. Remarks on this clonotype: Which antigen it targets is not known. No clone much larger than this one lies a single base away; base qualities are absent.

Library construction relied on RT-PCR. The run used a NextSeq 550. TCRdb cleaned the public reads at Q25 with fastp, built clones with MiXCR and kept in-frame beta chains. A single entry per CDR3 protein holds the most common genes and DNA from its merged rows. The sample table shows some 960,000 distinct CDR3 sequences, and roughly 17% are seen once. Around 6% of the sample belongs to the ten largest clones. Sequencing was carried out using blood, either unsorted or a sorted T cell fraction (not recorded which). This TCR came from a human donor who was either an allogeneic HSCT recipient or a stem cell or donor lymphocyte infusion donor (not recorded which). It is not recorded whose cells these are; they may come from a transplant donor. The chain employs TRBV6-2 or TRBV6-3 and TRBJ2-1, and 7 junction bases match TRBD2. The CDR3 reads as follows: CASSYSTPGGYNEQFF. The DNA is as follows: TGTGCCAGCAGTTACTCGACGCCCGGGGGGTACAATGAGCAGTTCTTC.